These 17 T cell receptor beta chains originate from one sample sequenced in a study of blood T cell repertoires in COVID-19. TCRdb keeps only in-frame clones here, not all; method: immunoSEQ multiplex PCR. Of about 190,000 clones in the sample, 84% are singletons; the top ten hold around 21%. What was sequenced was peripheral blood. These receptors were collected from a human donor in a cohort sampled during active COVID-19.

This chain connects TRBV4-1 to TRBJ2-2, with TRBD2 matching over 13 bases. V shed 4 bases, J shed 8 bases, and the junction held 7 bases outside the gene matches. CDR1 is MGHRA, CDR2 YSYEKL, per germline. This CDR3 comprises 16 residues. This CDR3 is CASSRGLAGTIGELFF. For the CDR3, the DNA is TGCGCCAGCAGCCGGGGACTAGCGGGGACCATTGGGGAGCTGTTTTTT.

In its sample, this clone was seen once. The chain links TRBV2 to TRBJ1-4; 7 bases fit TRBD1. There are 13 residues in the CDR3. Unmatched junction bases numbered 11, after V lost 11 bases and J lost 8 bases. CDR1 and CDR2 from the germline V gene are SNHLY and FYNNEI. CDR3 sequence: CAGHRDSGEKLFF. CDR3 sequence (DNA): TGTGCCGGACACCGGGACAGTGGGGAAAAACTGTTTTTT.

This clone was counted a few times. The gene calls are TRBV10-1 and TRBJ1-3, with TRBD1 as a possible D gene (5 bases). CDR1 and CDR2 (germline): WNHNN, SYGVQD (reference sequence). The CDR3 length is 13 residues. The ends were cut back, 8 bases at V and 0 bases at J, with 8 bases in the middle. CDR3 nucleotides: TGCGCCAGCTCGGACACCTCTGGAAACACCATATATTTT. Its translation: CASSDTSGNTIYF.

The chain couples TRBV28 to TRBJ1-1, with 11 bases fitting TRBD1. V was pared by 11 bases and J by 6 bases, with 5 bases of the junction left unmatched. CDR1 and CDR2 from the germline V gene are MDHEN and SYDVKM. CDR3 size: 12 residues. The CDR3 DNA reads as TGTGCCGGAGGACAGGGGGCCGCTGAAGCTTTCTTT. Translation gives CAGGQGAAEAFF. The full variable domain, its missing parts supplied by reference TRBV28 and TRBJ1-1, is DVKVTQSSRYLVKRTGEKVFLECVQDMDHENMFWYRQDPGLGLRLIYFSYDVKMKEKGDIPEGYSVSREKKERFSLILESASTNQTSMYLCAGGQGAAEAFFGQGTRLTVV.

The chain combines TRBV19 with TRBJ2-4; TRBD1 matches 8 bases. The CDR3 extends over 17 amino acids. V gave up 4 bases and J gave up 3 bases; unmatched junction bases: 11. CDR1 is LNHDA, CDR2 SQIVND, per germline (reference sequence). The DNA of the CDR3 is TGTGCCAGTAGTACGACCGGGACAGGATTCGTCAAAAACATTCAGTACTTC. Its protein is CASSTTGTGFVKNIQYF.

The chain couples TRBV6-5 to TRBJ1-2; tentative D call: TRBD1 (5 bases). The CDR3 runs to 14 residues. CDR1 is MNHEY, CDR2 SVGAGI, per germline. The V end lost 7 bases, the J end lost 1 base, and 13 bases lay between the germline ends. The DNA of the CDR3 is TGTGCCAGCACCCAGGGTCAGGTTAACTATGGCTACACCTTC. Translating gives CASTQGQVNYGYTF.

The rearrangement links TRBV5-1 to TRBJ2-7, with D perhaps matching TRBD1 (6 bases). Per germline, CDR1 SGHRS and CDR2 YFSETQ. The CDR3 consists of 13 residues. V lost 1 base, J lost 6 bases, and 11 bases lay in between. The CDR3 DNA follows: TGCGCCAGCAGCTTGACGACAGGATTCGAGCAGTACGTC. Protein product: CASSLTTGFEQYV.

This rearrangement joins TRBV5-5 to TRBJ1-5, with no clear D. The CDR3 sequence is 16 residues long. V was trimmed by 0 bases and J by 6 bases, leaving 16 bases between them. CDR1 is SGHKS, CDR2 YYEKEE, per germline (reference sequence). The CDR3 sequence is CASSLASTVFGQPQHF. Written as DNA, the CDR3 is TGTGCCAGCAGCTTGGCCAGCACAGTCTTCGGTCAGCCCCAGCATTTT.

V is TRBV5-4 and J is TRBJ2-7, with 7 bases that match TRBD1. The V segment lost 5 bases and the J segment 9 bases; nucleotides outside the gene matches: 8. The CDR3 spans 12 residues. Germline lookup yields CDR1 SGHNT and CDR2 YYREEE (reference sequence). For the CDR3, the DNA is TGTGCCAGCAGTTCGGACAGGCGGGCGCAGTACTTC. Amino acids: CASSSDRRAQYF.

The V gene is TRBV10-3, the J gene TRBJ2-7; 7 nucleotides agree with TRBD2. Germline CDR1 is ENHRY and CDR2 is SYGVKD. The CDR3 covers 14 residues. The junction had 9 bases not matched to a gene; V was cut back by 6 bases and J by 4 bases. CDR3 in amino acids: CAIRGVGGNYEQYF. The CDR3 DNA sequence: TGTGCCATCAGGGGGGTCGGGGGGAATTACGAGCAGTACTTC.

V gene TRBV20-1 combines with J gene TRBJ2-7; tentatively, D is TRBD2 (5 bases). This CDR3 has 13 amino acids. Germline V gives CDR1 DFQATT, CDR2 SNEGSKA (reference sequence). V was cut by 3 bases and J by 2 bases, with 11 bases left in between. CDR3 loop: CSASVTGTYEQYF. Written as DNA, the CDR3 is TGCAGTGCTAGTGTAACGGGAACCTACGAGCAGTACTTC.

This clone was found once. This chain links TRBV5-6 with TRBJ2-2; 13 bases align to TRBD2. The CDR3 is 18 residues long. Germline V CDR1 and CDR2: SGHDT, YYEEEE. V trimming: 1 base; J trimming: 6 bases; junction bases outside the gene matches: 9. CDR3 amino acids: CASSLTPGLAGVAGELFF. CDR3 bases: TGTGCCAGCAGCTTGACCCCCGGACTAGCGGGGGTTGCCGGGGAGCTGTTTTTT.

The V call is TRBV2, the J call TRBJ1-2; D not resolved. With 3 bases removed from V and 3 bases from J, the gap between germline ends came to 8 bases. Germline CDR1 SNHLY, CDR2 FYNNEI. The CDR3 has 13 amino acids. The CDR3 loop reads CASSENRDYGYTF. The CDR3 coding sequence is TGTGCCAGCAGTGAGAACCGGGACTATGGCTACACCTTC.

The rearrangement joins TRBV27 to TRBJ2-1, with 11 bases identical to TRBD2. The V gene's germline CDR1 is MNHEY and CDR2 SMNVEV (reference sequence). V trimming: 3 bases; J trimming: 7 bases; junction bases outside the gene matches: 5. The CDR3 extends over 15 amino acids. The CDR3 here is CASSFTLAGVNEQFF. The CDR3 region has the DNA TGTGCCAGCAGTTTTACACTAGCGGGAGTTAATGAGCAGTTCTTC.

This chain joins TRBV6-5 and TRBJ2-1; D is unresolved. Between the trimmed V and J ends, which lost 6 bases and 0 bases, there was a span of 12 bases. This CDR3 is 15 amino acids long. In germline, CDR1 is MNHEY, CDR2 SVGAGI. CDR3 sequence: CASSNDIYSYNEQFF. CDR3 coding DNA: TGTGCCAGCAGCAACGACATCTACTCCTACAATGAGCAGTTCTTC.

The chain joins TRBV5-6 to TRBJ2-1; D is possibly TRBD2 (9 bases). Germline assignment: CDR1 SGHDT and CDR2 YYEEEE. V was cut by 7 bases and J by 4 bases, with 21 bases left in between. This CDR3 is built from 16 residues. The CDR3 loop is CASSQGASGNYNEQFF. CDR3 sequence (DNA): TGTGCCAGCTCCCAGGGGGCTAGCGGGAATTACAATGAGCAGTTCTTC.

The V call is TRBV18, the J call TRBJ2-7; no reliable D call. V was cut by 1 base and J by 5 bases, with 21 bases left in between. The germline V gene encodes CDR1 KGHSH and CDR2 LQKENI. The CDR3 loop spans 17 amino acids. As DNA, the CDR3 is TGTGCCAGCTCACCACTTCCACTCCCCCGTCTTCCTGACGAGCAGTACTTC. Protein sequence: CASSPLPLPRLPDEQYF.